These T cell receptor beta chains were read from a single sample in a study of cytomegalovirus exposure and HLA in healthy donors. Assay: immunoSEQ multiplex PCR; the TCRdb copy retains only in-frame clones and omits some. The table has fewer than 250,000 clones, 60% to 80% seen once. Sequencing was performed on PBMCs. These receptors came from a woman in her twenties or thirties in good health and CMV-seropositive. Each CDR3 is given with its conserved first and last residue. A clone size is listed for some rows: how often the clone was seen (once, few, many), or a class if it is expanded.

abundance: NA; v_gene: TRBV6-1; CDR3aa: CASSPGTGDNYGYTF
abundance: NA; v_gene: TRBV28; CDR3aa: CASTRGREQYF
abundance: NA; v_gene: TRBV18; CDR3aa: CASSPEFWTEAFF
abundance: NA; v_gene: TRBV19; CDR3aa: CASSLEPTYEQYF
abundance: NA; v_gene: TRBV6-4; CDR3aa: CASSDGPSGGDTQYF
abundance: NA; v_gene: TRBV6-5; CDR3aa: CASSNRRVGLAFF
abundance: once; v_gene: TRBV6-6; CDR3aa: CASSSGRPYEQYF
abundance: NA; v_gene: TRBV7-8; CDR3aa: CASSKLAESYEQYF
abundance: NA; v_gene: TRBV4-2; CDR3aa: CASSHETGTRFYEQYF
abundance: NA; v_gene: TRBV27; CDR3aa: CASSPRQGAKGYTF
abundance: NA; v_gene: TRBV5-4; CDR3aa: CASSPDSARTGELFF
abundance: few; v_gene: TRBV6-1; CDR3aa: CASSPGQGEKLFF
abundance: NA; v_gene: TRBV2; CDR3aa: CASQSAATGDHF
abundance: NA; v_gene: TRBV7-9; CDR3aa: CASSLGGQIKEKLFF
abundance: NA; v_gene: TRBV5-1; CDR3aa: CASSLETGVNIQYF